A selection of T cell receptor beta chains follows, all from one sample in a study of T cell responses to AZD1222 COVID-19 vaccine. Sequencing used immunoSEQ multiplex PCR; TCRdb keeps in-frame clones, though not all of them. The sample holds some 140,000 clones, approximately 93% seen once. Sample: peripheral blood, taken on day 0 of AZD1222 vaccination. The receptors derive from an adult in good health. CDR3s include the opening cysteine and the closing phenylalanine or tryptophan. A D gene is named only where the DNA matches it firmly. Clone size is given for some rows only: seen once, a few or many times, or a class if the clone is expanded.

clone size	D gene	V gene	J gene	CDR3 protein	CDR3 DNA
NA	TRBD2	TRBV5-1	TRBJ2-7	CASSPLAGDSYEQYF	TGCGCCAGCAGCCCGCTAGCGGGGGACTCCTACGAGCAGTACTTC
once	NA	TRBV12-3/TRBV12-4	TRBJ1-3	CASSLPGWDTIYF	TGTGCCAGCAGTTTACCAGGGTGGGACACCATATATTTT
NA	TRBD1	TRBV7-8	TRBJ1-2	CASSLSPIPTGARGYGYTF	TGTGCCAGCAGCTTATCTCCTATCCCTACAGGGGCCAGAGGCTATGGCTACACCTTC
once	NA	TRBV3-1/TRBV3-2	TRBJ2-1	CASHSGAATYNEQFF	TGTGCCAGCCACAGTGGAGCTGCTACCTACAATGAGCAGTTCTTC
NA	NA	TRBV7-9	TRBJ2-2	CASSHYGGANTGELFF	TGTGCCAGCAGCCACTACGGGGGCGCGAACACCGGGGAGCTGTTTTTT
NA	NA	TRBV18	TRBJ1-2	CASSPSRDYGYTF	TGTGCCAGCTCACCAAGCAGAGACTATGGCTACACCTTC
NA	NA	TRBV30	TRBJ2-3	CAWSVTGDTQYF	TGTGCCTGGAGTGTAACCGGAGATACGCAGTATTTT
NA	NA	TRBV2	TRBJ1-2	CASSATQGAIGYTF	TGTGCCAGCAGTGCCACACAGGGTGCCATAGGCTACACCTTC
NA	NA	TRBV9	TRBJ1-6	CASSARISGSFRSPLHF	TGTGCCAGCAGCGCGAGAATTTCAGGGTCCTTCAGGTCACCCCTCCACTTT
NA	NA	TRBV10-1	TRBJ2-5	CASSDSGPAKTQYF	TGCGCCAGCAGTGACTCCGGACCCGCAAAGACCCAGTACTTC
NA	NA	TRBV11-3	TRBJ2-1	CASSLDYSGEQFF	TGTGCCAGCAGCTTAGATTATTCCGGGGAGCAGTTCTTC
NA	NA	TRBV9	TRBJ1-3	CASSVDVGSSGNTIYF	TGTGCCAGCAGCGTAGATGTGGGGAGCTCTGGAAACACCATATATTTT
NA	TRBD1	TRBV12-3/TRBV12-4	TRBJ2-7	CASSLGQGREQYF	TGTGCCAGCAGCCTTGGACAGGGGAGAGAGCAGTACTTC
NA	TRBD2	TRBV27	TRBJ2-3	CASSLRGGAVDTQYF	TGTGCCAGCAGTTTACGGGGGGGGGCCGTAGATACGCAGTATTTT
NA	TRBD2	TRBV10-1	TRBJ2-6	CASTQRGGAGANVLTF	TGCGCCAGCACCCAGCGCGGGGGAGCTGGGGCCAACGTCCTGACTTTC
NA	NA	TRBV4-1	TRBJ2-5	CASSREGETQYF	TGCGCCAGCAGCCGGGAAGGGGAGACCCAGTACTTC
once	TRBD2	TRBV6-5	TRBJ2-7	CASTERGLSHEQYF	TGTGCCAGCACCGAGCGGGGGCTGAGCCACGAGCAGTACTTC
NA	TRBD2	TRBV7-9	TRBJ2-5	CASSFGLAGGPETQYF	TGTGCCAGCAGCTTCGGACTAGCGGGGGGGCCAGAGACCCAGTACTTC
NA	NA	TRBV28	TRBJ1-2	CASSFRDGRGYTF	TGTGCCAGCAGTTTCCGGGATGGGAGAGGCTACACCTTC
NA	NA	TRBV5-6	TRBJ1-1	CASSLQGWGTEAFF	TGTGCCAGCAGTCTCCAAGGTTGGGGCACTGAAGCTTTCTTT
NA	NA	TRBV9	TRBJ2-2	CASSIEAGELFF	TGTGCCAGCAGCATCGAGGCCGGGGAGCTGTTTTTT
NA	TRBD1	TRBV19	TRBJ1-2	CASSLRTGATNYGYTF	TGTGCCAGTAGTCTTAGGACAGGAGCCACTAACTATGGCTACACCTTC
NA	NA	TRBV2	TRBJ1-3	CASRQGVGNTIYF	TGTGCCAGCAGACAGGGAGTTGGAAACACCATATATTTT
NA	NA	TRBV28	TRBJ1-5	CASSLWGGDSNQPQHF	TGTGCCAGCAGTTTATGGGGAGGGGATAGCAATCAGCCCCAGCATTTT
few	TRBD1	TRBV12-5	TRBJ1-4	CASGSGQDEKLFF	TGTGCTAGTGGCAGCGGACAGGATGAAAAACTGTTTTTT
NA	NA	TRBV3-1/TRBV3-2	TRBJ2-7	CASSHQNSYEQYF	TGTGCCAGCAGCCATCAGAATTCCTACGAGCAGTACTTC
once	NA	TRBV11-2	TRBJ2-1	CASSLSGGAYNEQFF	TGTGCCAGCAGCCTCTCCGGCGGGGCCTACAATGAGCAGTTCTTC
NA	NA	TRBV5-1	TRBJ1-1	CASSLGDTEAFF	TGCGCCAGCAGCTTGGGTGACACTGAAGCTTTCTTT
NA	NA	TRBV10-3	TRBJ1-2	CASADLLDGYTF	TGTGCCTCCGCAGACCTCTTGGATGGCTACACCTTC
NA	NA	TRBV2	TRBJ1-2	CASSAETDYGYTF	TGTGCCAGCAGTGCGGAAACAGACTATGGCTACACCTTC
NA	TRBD2	TRBV18	TRBJ2-3	CASSPPVLAGETGTDTQYF	TGTGCCAGCTCACCCCCGGTGCTAGCGGGGGAAACGGGCACAGATACGCAGTATTTT
NA	NA	TRBV9	TRBJ1-1	CASSAPGGGTEAFF	TGTGCCAGCAGCGCCCCTGGAGGGGGCACTGAAGCTTTCTTT
once	NA	TRBV9	TRBJ2-5	CASSVGSEETQYF	TGTGCCAGCAGCGTAGGTTCTGAAGAGACCCAGTACTTC
NA	NA	TRBV6-1	TRBJ1-2	CASSEQGDYGYTF	TGTGCCAGCAGTGAACAGGGAGACTATGGCTACACCTTC
NA	NA	TRBV7-9	TRBJ1-4	CASSLARSYNEKLFF	TGTGCCAGCAGCTTAGCGCGGAGTTATAATGAAAAACTGTTTTTT
NA	NA	TRBV6-5	TRBJ1-4	CASSYDSHPTNEKLFF	TGTGCCAGCAGTTACGACAGTCACCCAACTAATGAAAAACTGTTTTTT
NA	NA	TRBV30	TRBJ2-3	CAWAPGSLTDTQYF	TGTGCCTGGGCCCCGGGCAGCCTCACAGATACGCAGTATTTT
NA	NA	TRBV7-8	TRBJ1-1	CASSLGWQNTEAFF	TGTGCCAGCAGCCTAGGTTGGCAGAACACTGAAGCTTTCTTT
NA	TRBD1	TRBV3-1/TRBV3-2	TRBJ2-3	CASSERQGRPGDTQYF	TGTGCCAGCAGCGAGCGACAGGGACGTCCTGGAGATACGCAGTATTTT
NA	NA	TRBV5-3	TRBJ2-3	CARSFQAGAPFHTQYF	TGTGCCAGAAGCTTTCAGGCGGGGGCCCCCTTCCATACGCAGTATTTT
NA	NA	TRBV6-5	TRBJ2-2	CASSYSVGELFF	TGTGCCAGCAGTTACTCGGTCGGGGAGCTGTTTTTT
NA	TRBD1	TRBV15	TRBJ1-2	CATSRDRVVRGGQGVRGYTF	TGTGCCACCAGCAGAGATCGGGTCGTTAGAGGCGGACAGGGCGTCCGTGGCTACACCTTC
few	NA	TRBV5-4	TRBJ2-7	CASSLNGGSYEQYF	TGTGCCAGCAGCTTAAACGGGGGTTCCTACGAGCAGTACTTC
NA	NA	TRBV27	TRBJ1-2	CASSPDRQPNNYGYTF	TGTGCCAGCAGCCCGGACAGACAACCAAATAACTATGGCTACACCTTC
NA	NA	TRBV7-2	TRBJ1-1	CASSSRKQGNTEAFF	TGTGCCAGCAGCTCCCGAAAACAGGGCAACACTGAAGCTTTCTTT
NA	NA	TRBV30	TRBJ1-5	CAWSVSGDGPQHF	TGTGCCTGGAGTGTGTCAGGGGATGGGCCCCAGCATTTT
NA	NA	TRBV7-9	TRBJ2-1	CASSFTGGTYNEQFF	TGTGCCAGCAGCTTTACCGGGGGTACGTACAATGAGCAGTTCTTC
NA	NA	TRBV7-8	TRBJ1-3	CASSSTRDKRGGNTIYF	TGTGCCAGCAGCTCAACCCGGGACAAGAGGGGAGGAAACACCATATATTTT
NA	NA	TRBV5-1	TRBJ1-1	CASSLESRGTEAFF	TGCGCCAGCAGCTTGGAATCCAGGGGCACTGAAGCTTTCTTT
once	NA	TRBV5-1	TRBJ1-3	CASSLDGLANTIYF	TGCGCCAGCAGCCTGGACGGGTTAGCAAACACCATATATTTT
NA	NA	TRBV10-2	TRBJ1-1	CASSLGQTPSFEEAFF	TGCGCCAGCAGCCTTGGACAGACGCCTTCCTTCGAGGAAGCTTTCTTT
NA	NA	TRBV19	TRBJ2-3	CASSPGPRDTDTQYF	TGTGCCAGTAGTCCAGGGCCTAGGGACACAGATACGCAGTATTTT
few	NA	TRBV7-2	TRBJ1-1	CASSTGLLGYTEAFF	TGTGCCAGCAGCACCGGACTTTTGGGGTACACTGAAGCTTTCTTT
NA	NA	TRBV6-1	TRBJ1-2	CASSEGVWTNGYTF	TGTGCCAGCAGTGAAGGGGTATGGACAAATGGCTACACCTTC
NA	NA	TRBV12-3/TRBV12-4	TRBJ2-5	CASSLSGDETQYF	TGTGCCAGCAGTTTGTCAGGGGACGAGACCCAGTACTTC
NA	NA	TRBV24-1	TRBJ1-1	CATRGGRQNTEAFF	TGTGCCACCAGGGGGGGGCGGCAGAACACTGAAGCTTTCTTT
NA	NA	TRBV14	TRBJ1-1	CASSQVAGDTEAFF	TGTGCCAGCAGCCAAGTTGCGGGGGACACTGAAGCTTTCTTT
few	NA	TRBV4-1	TRBJ1-1	CASSPSVNTEAFF	TGCGCCAGCAGCCCATCAGTGAACACTGAAGCTTTCTTT